The source of this T cell receptor beta chain is a study of shared clonotypes between healthy human individuals. Across the study: CD4 naive and memory got three plates each, CD8 naive two, CD8 memory one.

V was pared by 7 bases and J by 2 bases, with 15 bases between. Per germline, CDR1 LNHDA and CDR2 SQIVND (reference sequence). The CDR3 extends over 16 amino acids. Turning to this clone: The antigen remains undetermined.

General study results and limits: Among donors, clonotype sharing was expected to be affected by sequencing depth.

For each subset, genomic DNA was distributed in equal portions over several immunoSEQ plates. The data were produced by immunoSEQ multiplex PCR, yet TCRdb's version contains in-frame clones alone and is incomplete. The sample includes fewer than 1.6 million clones, about 98.5% of them seen just once. It was into CD45RA+ naive and CD45RA-negative memory subsets that the CD4+ cells were split. The chain couples TRBV19 to TRBJ2-6; D is uncertain. The clonotype was recovered from a man younger than 40 in good health. Sequencing was performed on naive CD4+ T cells sorted from blood. Subset: CD45RA+ positively selected. In DNA, the CDR3 is TGTGCCAGTATCGCCTTGGAAGGTACTGGGGCCAACGTCCTGACTTTC. This translates into CASIALEGTGANVLTF.